This record concerns one TCR beta chain sequence. V lost 5 bases to trimming and J lost 9 bases; unmatched junction nucleotides: 5. Germline V gene lookup returns CDR1 SGHTA and CDR2 FQGNSA. CDR3 length equals 14 residues. These data are taken from a study of blood T cell repertoires in COVID-19. Turning to the study itself: Sites in the United States, Italy and Spain provided acute and convalescent COVID-19 samples. The cDNA or gDNA used as material had been derived from T cells, B-cell-depleted T cells, or PBMCs.

Original processing methods: The authors estimated nucleated cell counts from reference gene primer amplification. This table comes from immunoSEQ multiplex PCR, and its TCRdb copy is limited to in-frame clones, with some not included. V, J and clone size are those of that table, while D and trimming were read from the DNA. This sample has approximately 250,000 clones, with approximately 90% found just once. This sequence originates from a man aged 30 to 39 who had recovered from COVID-19. The sequenced sample was peripheral blood. The chain combines TRBV7-2 with TRBJ1-6, with 9 bases aligning to TRBD1. CDR3 sequence: CASSRGQGFSPLHF. CDR3 DNA: TGTGCCAGCAGCCGGGGACAGGGTTTTTCACCCCTCCACTTT.